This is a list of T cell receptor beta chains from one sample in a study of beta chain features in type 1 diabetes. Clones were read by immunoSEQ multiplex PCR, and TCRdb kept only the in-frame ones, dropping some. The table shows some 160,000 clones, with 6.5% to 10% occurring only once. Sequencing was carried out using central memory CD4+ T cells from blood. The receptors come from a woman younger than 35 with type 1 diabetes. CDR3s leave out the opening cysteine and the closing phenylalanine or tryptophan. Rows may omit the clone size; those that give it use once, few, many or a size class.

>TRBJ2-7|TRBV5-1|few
ASMRLAGEGYEQY
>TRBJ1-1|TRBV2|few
ASKVSGNTEAF
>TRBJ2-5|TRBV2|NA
ANRDLQETQY
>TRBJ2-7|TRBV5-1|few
ASSLQTGTGSVEQY
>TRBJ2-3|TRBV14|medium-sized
ASSPLGGGGTQY
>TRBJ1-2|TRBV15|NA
ATSSRATGDGYT
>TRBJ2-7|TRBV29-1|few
SVEGVRDSYEQY
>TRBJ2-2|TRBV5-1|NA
ASSLGSVSTGELF
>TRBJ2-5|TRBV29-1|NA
SVGEGVRWTQY
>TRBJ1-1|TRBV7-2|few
ASNNRQGVSTEAF
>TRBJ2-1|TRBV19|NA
ASSIVQGQEQF
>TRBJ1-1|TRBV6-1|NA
ASREGQDTEAF
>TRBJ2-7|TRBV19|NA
ASSTAGQGIHEQY
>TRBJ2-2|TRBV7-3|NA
ASSLTMGPGELF
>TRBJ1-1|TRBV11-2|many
ASSRTGDSTEAF
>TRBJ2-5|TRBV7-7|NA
ASSPGQGAHETQY
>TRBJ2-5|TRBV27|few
ASSSPGQGGTQY
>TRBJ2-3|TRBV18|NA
ASSRGQDTDTQY
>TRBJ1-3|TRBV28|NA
ASSQSRNTIY
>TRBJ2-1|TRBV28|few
ASGGTSGTGSSYNEQF
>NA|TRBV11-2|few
ASSLKGLSGRHYEQY
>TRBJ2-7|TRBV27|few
ASSLGRGKQY
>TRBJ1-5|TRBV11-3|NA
ASSLDPGWNQPQH
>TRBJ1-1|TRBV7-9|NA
ASSLAGGSPEAF
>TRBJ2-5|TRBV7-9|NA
ASSRLAGEETQY
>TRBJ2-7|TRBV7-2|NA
ASSLVSLQDEQY
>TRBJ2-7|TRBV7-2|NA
ASSLGTLSSYEQY
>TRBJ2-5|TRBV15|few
ATSGFSGAQETQY
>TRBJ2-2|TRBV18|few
ASSLPPSGGLTGELF
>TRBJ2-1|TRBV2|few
ASRYNNEQF
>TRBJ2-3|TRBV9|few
ASSLFALAGGFTDTQY
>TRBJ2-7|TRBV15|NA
ATSVGQGNYEQY
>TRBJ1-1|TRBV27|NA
ASSLKTGANTEAF
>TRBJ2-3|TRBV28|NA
ASSLGARRDTDTQY
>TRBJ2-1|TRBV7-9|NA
ASSSTDRWEMVF
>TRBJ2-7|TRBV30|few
AWSVGIALYEQY
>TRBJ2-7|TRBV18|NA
ASSPGLAELYEQY
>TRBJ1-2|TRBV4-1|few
ASSQPTGSHGYT
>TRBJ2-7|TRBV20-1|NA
SAPFVHEQY
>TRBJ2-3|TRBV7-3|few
ASSTGLAGVQDTQY
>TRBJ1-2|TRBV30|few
AWIVAGPGYT
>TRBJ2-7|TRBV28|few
ASMREDPYEQY
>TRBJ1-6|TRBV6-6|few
ASSYYGQGNSPLH
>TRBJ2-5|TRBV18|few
ASSPPSVETQY
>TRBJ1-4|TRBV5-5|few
ASSLSGLNEKLF
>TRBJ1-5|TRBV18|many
ASSLDRGRQPQH
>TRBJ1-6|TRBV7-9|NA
ASSLDGHYNSPLH
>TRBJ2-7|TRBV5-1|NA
ASSPRDRKSYEQY
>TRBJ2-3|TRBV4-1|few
ASSPSAVTDTQY
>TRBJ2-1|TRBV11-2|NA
ASSFTSGNYNEQF
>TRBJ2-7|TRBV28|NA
ASSLSHTGTYEQY
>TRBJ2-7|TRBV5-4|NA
ASSLGAASSYEQY
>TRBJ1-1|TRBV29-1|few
SVLPTGGWITEAF
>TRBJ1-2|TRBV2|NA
ASRQVPYT